These 24 T cell receptor beta chains share one sample of origin, sequenced in a study of blood T cell repertoires in COVID-19. Profiling relied on immunoSEQ multiplex PCR, and the TCRdb table lists in-frame clones only, not all of them. The sample has 200,000 to 250,000 clones; just over 85% are singletons. The sequenced sample consisted of peripheral blood. These receptors were collected from a man younger than 35 with active or convalescent COVID-19.

The chain combines TRBV27 with TRBJ1-6, with D tentatively TRBD1 (5 bases). Germline V CDR1 and CDR2: MNHEY, SMNVEV (reference sequence). The length of the CDR3 is 15 residues. The V gene lost 5 bases and the J gene lost 9 bases, with 17 bases spanning the gap. The CDR3 DNA sequence: TGTGCCAGCAGTACGGGGGGTTTCGCTCCTTCACCCCTCCACTTT. Encoded protein: CASSTGGFAPSPLHF.

This sequence joins TRBV28 and TRBJ2-7; D possibly corresponds to TRBD2 (6 bases). V lost 3 bases and J 0 bases, leaving 9 bases between the germline ends. Germline V gene data show CDR1 as MDHEN and CDR2 as SYDVKM. This CDR3 region has 14 residues. The CDR3 DNA sequence: TGTGCCAGCAGTTTGGGGGGAGCCTCCTACGAGCAGTACTTC. Translation: CASSLGGASYEQYF.

The rearrangement joins TRBV5-6 to TRBJ2-7; TRBD1 matches 9 bases. The V segment lost 0 bases and the J segment 13 bases; nucleotides outside the gene matches: 5. Germline V gene lookup returns CDR1 SGHDT and CDR2 YYEEEE. The CDR3 has 12 residues. In DNA, the CDR3 is TGTGCCAGCAGCTTGGGGACAGGGGAAATTTACTTC. Translation: CASSLGTGEIYF.

The V and J genes are TRBV14 and TRBJ1-1; D is undetermined. CDR1 and CDR2 (germline): SGHDN, FVKESK. The V and J ends lost 5 bases and 4 bases respectively, with 8 bases between them. The CDR3 spans 12 residues. Written as DNA, the CDR3 is TGTGCCAGCAGCAGCCGTGGCACTGAAGCTTTCTTT. This sequence encodes CASSSRGTEAFF.

The V call is TRBV6-5, the J call TRBJ1-4; a weak D match, TRBD1 (5 bases). The ends were cut back, 0 bases at V and 2 bases at J, with 7 bases in the middle. Germline CDR1 and CDR2: MNHEY and SVGAGI. The CDR3 length is 15 residues. The CDR3 sequence is CASSYSGGTNEKLFF. Here the CDR3 DNA reads TGTGCCAGCAGTTACTCGGGGGGTACTAATGAAAAACTGTTTTTT.

V is TRBV4-2 and J is TRBJ2-7; 8 bases line up with TRBD2. V gave up 1 base and J gave up 3 bases; unmatched junction bases: 2. The germline V gene has CDR1 LGHNA and CDR2 YNFKEQ. This CDR3 is 14 amino acids long. CDR3 nucleotides: TGTGCCAGCAGCCAAGCGAGCGGGAGCTACGAGCAGTACTTC. It yields the protein CASSQASGSYEQYF.

CDR3 loop: CASSFWPNNEKLFF. CDR3 DNA sequence: TGTGCCAGCAGTTTCTGGCCGAATAATGAAAAACTGTTTTTT. This chain uses TRBV28 with TRBJ1-4; D call uncertain. The ends were cut back, 3 bases at V and 4 bases at J, with 9 bases in the middle. CDR3 length: 14 residues. Per the germline V gene, CDR1 is MDHEN and CDR2 is SYDVKM.

The J gene is TRBJ1-5, the V gene TRBV12-3 or TRBV12-4; no firm D call. V lost 5 bases, J lost 10 bases, and 15 bases lay in between. The CDR3 length is 13 residues. CDR3: CASSPQESVPQHF. Here the CDR3 DNA reads TGTGCCAGCAGTCCGCAGGAATCAGTCCCCCAGCATTTT.

This clone was detected only a few times. The V and J genes are TRBV28 and TRBJ2-4, with TRBD2 identical over 11 bases. The trim removed 6 bases at V and 7 bases at J, leaving 17 bases unmatched. Per germline, CDR1 MDHEN and CDR2 SYDVKM. This CDR3 has 18 residues. The DNA for the CDR3 is TGTGCCAGCAGCAGTATCCTGACTAGCGGGACTATGGGGAACATTCAGTACTTC. Amino acid sequence: CASSSILTSGTMGNIQYF.

The V call is TRBV18, the J call TRBJ1-1; D gene ambiguous. V was clipped by 3 bases and J by 1 base, with 12 bases between them. Germline CDR1 KGHSH, CDR2 LQKENI. The CDR3 covers 15 residues. In DNA, the CDR3 is TGTGCCAGCTCACCCTCCCAGACTTCGAACACTGAAGCTTTCTTT. Residues: CASSPSQTSNTEAFF.

This clone has only a few counts. J is TRBJ2-1 and V is TRBV14, with 13 bases that match TRBD2. CDR1 and CDR2 (germline): SGHDN, FVKESK. The V gene end was trimmed by 4 bases and the J gene end by 4 bases; junction bases not matched to a gene: 4. The CDR3 contains 16 residues. The CDR3 spells CASSPRTSGGYNEQFF. The CDR3 bases are TGTGCCAGCAGCCCTCGGACTAGCGGGGGATACAATGAGCAGTTCTTC.

The chain employs TRBV5-5 and TRBJ2-5; TRBD2 aligns across 7 bases. V trimming: 4 bases; J trimming: 4 bases; junction bases outside the gene matches: 4. The CDR3 consists of 13 residues. Germline CDR1 reads SGHKS; CDR2 reads YYEKEE (reference sequence). CDR3 loop: CASSPPSGETQYF. Written as DNA, the CDR3 is TGTGCCAGCAGCCCCCCTAGCGGAGAGACCCAGTACTTC.

The V call is TRBV2, the J call TRBJ2-3, with TRBD2 as a possible D gene (5 bases). The germline gives CDR1 SNHLY, CDR2 FYNNEI. With 11 bases removed from V and 5 bases from J, the gap between germline ends came to 17 bases. The CDR3 consists of 13 residues. CDR3 residues: CAGQLVVKDTQYF. The CDR3 bases are TGTGCCGGCCAACTAGTAGTCAAAGATACGCAGTATTTT.

V gene TRBV4-1 combines with J gene TRBJ2-7; 12 bases are shared with TRBD2. V shed 1 base and J 3 bases; nucleotides not matched to a gene: 1. The CDR3 spans 15 residues. CDR1 is MGHRA and CDR2 is YSYEKL in the germline V gene. CDR3 in DNA: TGCGCCAGCAGCCAAGCGACTAGCGGGAGCTACGAGCAGTACTTC. It yields the protein CASSQATSGSYEQYF.

V and J are TRBV5-6 and TRBJ2-7; D not certain. The CDR3 consists of 16 residues. Germline V gene data show CDR1 as SGHDT and CDR2 as YYEEEE. V lost 3 bases and J 3 bases, leaving 19 bases between the germline ends. The CDR3 protein is CASSSSELGMLYEQYF. CDR3 in DNA: TGTGCCAGCAGCTCCTCGGAGCTCGGCATGCTCTACGAGCAGTACTTC.

The chain uses TRBV7-2 and TRBJ2-2; TRBD2 agrees at 8 bases. The CDR3 consists of 19 residues. Unmatched junction bases numbered 20, after V lost 4 bases and J lost 7 bases. Germline CDR1 is SGHTA and CDR2 is FQGNSA. This CDR3 reads CASSSVTHRAGGFGGELFF. The CDR3, as DNA: TGTGCCAGCAGCTCCGTCACCCATCGGGCGGGAGGATTCGGCGGGGAGCTGTTTTTT.

This clone came up a few times. The chain links TRBV27 to TRBJ1-3, with TRBD1 matching over 9 bases. CDR3 length equals 15 residues. The V and J ends lost 2 bases and 4 bases, in that order; junction bases with no gene match: 3. From germline, CDR1 is MNHEY and CDR2 SMNVEV (reference sequence). The CDR3 bases are TGTGCCAGCAGTTTAGACAGGGGGTCGGGAAACACCATATATTTT. It translates to CASSLDRGSGNTIYF.

The rearrangement uses TRBV4-1 and TRBJ2-7; possible D gene TRBD2, 6 bases. V was pared by 5 bases and J by 3 bases, with 17 bases between. The V gene's germline CDR1 is MGHRA and CDR2 YSYEKL. This CDR3 contains 15 residues. This CDR3 reads CASSAANSGDYEQYF. CDR3 nucleotides: TGCGCCAGCAGCGCTGCCAATAGCGGAGACTACGAGCAGTACTTC.

Remarks on this clone: The DNA is left out, because the CDR3 cannot be placed on it with certainty; the CDR3 is given as TCRdb lists it. The J gene is TRBJ2-7, the V gene TRBV27; TRBD1 reflects the table's D call only, with no check against the DNA. The CDR3 is 14 amino acids in total, end residues counted. Germline-derived CDR1 and CDR2 are MNHEY and SMNVEV (reference sequence). The CDR3 is CASSSSTGGYEQYF.

The chain links TRBV11-2 to TRBJ1-3; D is undetermined. The CDR3 has 15 residues. The V gene lost 1 base and the J gene lost 2 bases, with 9 bases spanning the gap. The germline V gene has CDR1 SGHAT and CDR2 FQNNGV. This CDR3 reads CASSLAVVTGNTIYF. The CDR3 DNA is TGTGCCAGCAGCTTAGCCGTCGTTACTGGAAACACCATATATTTT.

The rearrangement links TRBV28 to TRBJ1-5; perhaps TRBD1 as D (5 bases). Germline CDR1 is MDHEN and CDR2 is SYDVKM. V gave up 7 bases and J gave up 2 bases, with 6 bases separating them. This CDR3 contains 12 residues. CDR3 nucleotides: TGTGCCAGCATCAGGGGCAATCAGCCCCAGCATTTT. Translated: CASIRGNQPQHF.

The chain employs TRBV9 and TRBJ2-4, with D perhaps matching TRBD2 (6 bases). CDR3 length: 14 amino acids. Trimming removed 0 bases at V and 7 bases at J, with 11 bases between. Germline V gene sequence: CDR1 SGDLS, CDR2 YYNGEE. The CDR3 DNA is TGTGCCAGCAGCGTAGAGTCAGGGAGGAACATTCAGTACTTC. It specifies CASSVESGRNIQYF.

The gene calls are TRBV2 and TRBJ1-5; TRBD1 might be the D (5 bases). CDR1 is SNHLY, CDR2 FYNNEI, per germline. The length of the CDR3 is 14 residues. Trimming took 3 bases from V and 0 from J, leaving 6 bases between them. The CDR3 nucleotides are TGTGCCAGCAGTGAGGGACTTAGCAATCAGCCCCAGCATTTT. Translating gives CASSEGLSNQPQHF.

The gene calls are TRBV29-1 and TRBJ1-3, with 8 bases lining up with TRBD1. The junction had 3 bases not matched to a gene; V was cut back by 7 bases and J by 7 bases. Germline V gives CDR1 SQVTM, CDR2 ANQGSEA. The CDR3 spans 11 residues. The CDR3 coding sequence is TGCAGCGCCTACAGGGGGAACACCATATATTTT. Translation: CSAYRGNTIYF.